These T cell receptor beta chains were read from a single sample in a study of identical twins. TCRdb called the 5' RACE reads again in MiXCR, with one record for every CDR3 protein. This repertoire shows about 340,000 distinct CDR3 sequences, roughly 9% found once; its top ten account for about 9.1%. The sample taken for sequencing was naive T cells sorted from blood. These receptors all stem from a woman in her forties or fifties in good health. Each CDR3 is given with its conserved first and last residue. D genes are given only for firm matches. For some rows the clone size is stated as once, few or many, or as a class when expanded; others skip it.

V gene: TRBV27
CDR3 length: 14
J gene: TRBJ2-1
clone size: NA
D gene: TRBD2
CDR3 DNA: TGTGCCAGCAGTATTCGGGAGGTTCGGGGTGAGCAGTTCTTC
CDR3 protein: CASSIREVRGEQFF

V gene: TRBV5-1
CDR3 length: 14
J gene: TRBJ1-1
clone size: many
D gene: NA
CDR3 DNA: TGCGCTAGCTCGTTGGGGGCGCCGAGGACTGAAGCTTTCTTT
CDR3 protein: CASSLGAPRTEAFF

V gene: TRBV5-5
CDR3 length: 16
J gene: TRBJ2-2
clone size: NA
D gene: NA
CDR3 DNA: TGTGCCAGCAGCCTGGCCAGACAGGCGAACACCGGGGAGCTGTTTTTT
CDR3 protein: CASSLARQANTGELFF

V gene: TRBV6-5
CDR3 length: 15
J gene: TRBJ2-7
clone size: NA
D gene: TRBD1
CDR3 DNA: TGTGCCAGCAAGTGCTTGGGACAGGGCGTTACGGGAGGGTACTTC
CDR3 protein: CASKCLGQGVTGGYF

V gene: TRBV20-1
CDR3 length: 16
J gene: TRBJ1-6
clone size: few
D gene: NA
CDR3 DNA: TGCAGTGCTAGTGGCCCCCGGGACCCCTATAATTCACCCCTCCACTTT
CDR3 protein: CSASGPRDPYNSPLHF

V gene: TRBV7-9
CDR3 length: 15
J gene: TRBJ1-1
clone size: NA
D gene: NA
CDR3 DNA: TGTGCCAGCAGCTTAGAGCTAACAGGGCCGGATGAAGCTTTCTTT
CDR3 protein: CASSLELTGPDEAFF

V gene: TRBV20-1
CDR3 length: 14
J gene: TRBJ2-3
clone size: few
D gene: NA
CDR3 DNA: TGCAGTGCTTCCGCGGCGGAGGGCACAGATACGCAGTATTTT
CDR3 protein: CSASAAEGTDTQYF

V gene: TRBV9
CDR3 length: 14
J gene: TRBJ2-3
clone size: few
D gene: TRBD2
CDR3 DNA: TGTGCCAGCAGCGAATTGGGGAGGGGAGATACGCAGTATTTT
CDR3 protein: CASSELGRGDTQYF

V gene: TRBV7-9
CDR3 length: 16
J gene: TRBJ2-7
clone size: few
D gene: NA
CDR3 DNA: TGTGCCAGCAGCTTATTAACTGGGACACCAAAGAACGAGCAGTACTTC
CDR3 protein: CASSLLTGTPKNEQYF

V gene: TRBV7-9
CDR3 length: 15
J gene: TRBJ2-5
clone size: few
D gene: TRBD1
CDR3 DNA: TGTGCCAGCAGCTATGGGGACAGTCCTCAGGAGACCCAGTACTTC
CDR3 protein: CASSYGDSPQETQYF

V gene: TRBV7-2
CDR3 length: 17
J gene: TRBJ2-3
clone size: few
D gene: TRBD2
CDR3 DNA: TGTGCCAGCAGTTTTAGATTAAGCGGGAGGAGCACAGATACGCAGTATTTT
CDR3 protein: CASSFRLSGRSTDTQYF

V gene: TRBV20-1
CDR3 length: 15
J gene: TRBJ1-5
clone size: many
D gene: NA
CDR3 DNA: TGCAGTGCTAGTCCTGAGGGAACCGCGTCGGAGCCCCAGCATTTT
CDR3 protein: CSASPEGTASEPQHF

V gene: TRBV5-1
CDR3 length: 15
J gene: TRBJ2-7
clone size: NA
D gene: NA
CDR3 DNA: TGCGCCAGCAGCTTGGATGGGGGCCGCTCCTACGAGCAGTACTTC
CDR3 protein: CASSLDGGRSYEQYF

V gene: TRBV20-1
CDR3 length: 12
J gene: TRBJ2-1
clone size: NA
D gene: NA
CDR3 DNA: TGCAGTGTTCCGGGTTCCTACAATGAGCAGTTCTTC
CDR3 protein: CSVPGSYNEQFF

V gene: TRBV5-1
CDR3 length: 14
J gene: TRBJ2-7
clone size: many
D gene: NA
CDR3 DNA: TGCGCCAGCAGCTCGGGAGCGGGTCAATGGGAGCAGTACTTC
CDR3 protein: CASSSGAGQWEQYF

V gene: TRBV6-5
CDR3 length: 15
J gene: TRBJ1-5
clone size: few
D gene: NA
CDR3 DNA: TGTGCCAGCAGTCCCATGGAAGGGGTCAATCAGCCCCAGCATTTT
CDR3 protein: CASSPMEGVNQPQHF

V gene: TRBV18
CDR3 length: 16
J gene: TRBJ1-5
clone size: NA
D gene: NA
CDR3 DNA: TGTGCCAGCTCACGGCGTCAAGGGAGTAGCAATCAGCCCCAGCATTTT
CDR3 protein: CASSRRQGSSNQPQHF

V gene: TRBV10-3
CDR3 length: 14
J gene: TRBJ2-6
clone size: NA
D gene: NA
CDR3 DNA: TGTGCCGCAAACCGGGACACTGGGGCCAACGTCCTGACTTTC
CDR3 protein: CAANRDTGANVLTF

V gene: TRBV7-9
CDR3 length: 14
J gene: TRBJ2-5
clone size: few
D gene: NA
CDR3 DNA: TGTGCCAGCAGCTTACCCGGGCCTCAACGACCCCAGTACTTC
CDR3 protein: CASSLPGPQRPQYF

V gene: TRBV4-1
CDR3 length: 16
J gene: TRBJ2-4
clone size: NA
D gene: TRBD2
CDR3 DNA: TGCGCCAGCAGCCAAGTTGGGAGGGGAGCCAAAAACATTCAGTACTTC
CDR3 protein: CASSQVGRGAKNIQYF

V gene: TRBV12-3/TRBV12-4
CDR3 length: 14
J gene: TRBJ1-2
clone size: NA
D gene: TRBD1
CDR3 DNA: TGTGCCAGCAGTACCGGACAGGGACGCTATGGCTACACCTTC
CDR3 protein: CASSTGQGRYGYTF

V gene: TRBV2
CDR3 length: 12
J gene: TRBJ1-4
clone size: NA
D gene: NA
CDR3 DNA: TGTGCCAGCAAAGAGGGGTCAGAAAAACTGTTTTTT
CDR3 protein: CASKEGSEKLFF

V gene: TRBV6-5
CDR3 length: 15
J gene: TRBJ1-6
clone size: many
D gene: NA
CDR3 DNA: TGTGCCAGCAGTTACGAGGTCCGGACGCATTCACCCCTCCACTTT
CDR3 protein: CASSYEVRTHSPLHF

V gene: TRBV29-1
CDR3 length: 13
J gene: TRBJ2-2
clone size: many
D gene: NA
CDR3 DNA: TGCAGCGTTGGAGTACTAGGCTCCGGGGAGCTGTTTTTT
CDR3 protein: CSVGVLGSGELFF

V gene: TRBV29-1
CDR3 length: 10
J gene: TRBJ1-1
clone size: many
D gene: NA
CDR3 DNA: TGCAGCGTGTCGAACACTGAAGCTTTCTTT
CDR3 protein: CSVSNTEAFF

V gene: TRBV20-1
CDR3 length: 15
J gene: TRBJ1-1
clone size: many
D gene: TRBD1
CDR3 DNA: TGCAGTGCTAGTGTAACAGGGGGCATGGGGACTGAAGCTTTCTTT
CDR3 protein: CSASVTGGMGTEAFF

V gene: TRBV11-3
CDR3 length: 14
J gene: TRBJ2-1
clone size: NA
D gene: NA
CDR3 DNA: TGTGCCAGCAGCCCCGGACCTTTTCCCAATGAGCAGTTCTTC
CDR3 protein: CASSPGPFPNEQFF

V gene: TRBV6-6
CDR3 length: 12
J gene: TRBJ2-1
clone size: few
D gene: TRBD2
CDR3 DNA: TGTGCCAGCAGTCTCACTAGCGGGAGGGAGTTCTTC
CDR3 protein: CASSLTSGREFF

V gene: TRBV10-3
CDR3 length: 13
J gene: TRBJ2-1
clone size: many
D gene: NA
CDR3 DNA: TGTGCCATCAGACTAGGACCCAACAATGAGCAGTTCTTC
CDR3 protein: CAIRLGPNNEQFF

V gene: TRBV18
CDR3 length: 14
J gene: TRBJ2-1
clone size: few
D gene: NA
CDR3 DNA: TGTGCCAGCTCACCTCGGGCTATGGAACAGGGAGGGTTCTTC
CDR3 protein: CASSPRAMEQGGFF

V gene: TRBV20-1
CDR3 length: 13
J gene: TRBJ2-1
clone size: NA
D gene: TRBD2
CDR3 DNA: TGCAGTGCTAAGGGACTATCGATCGATGAGCAGTTCTTC
CDR3 protein: CSAKGLSIDEQFF

V gene: TRBV12-3/TRBV12-4
CDR3 length: 13
J gene: TRBJ2-1
clone size: NA
D gene: TRBD1
CDR3 DNA: TGTGCCAGCAGGCCGGGACAGTTAAATGAGCAGTTCTTC
CDR3 protein: CASRPGQLNEQFF

V gene: TRBV7-2
CDR3 length: 14
J gene: TRBJ2-3
clone size: many
D gene: NA
CDR3 DNA: TGTGCCAGCAGCTTAAGGTCTAGCACCGATACGCAGTATTTT
CDR3 protein: CASSLRSSTDTQYF

V gene: TRBV12-3/TRBV12-4
CDR3 length: 15
J gene: TRBJ2-2
clone size: many
D gene: NA
CDR3 DNA: TGTGCCATCGAACCCAGGGGGGGGAACACCGGGGAGCTGTTTTTT
CDR3 protein: CAIEPRGGNTGELFF

V gene: TRBV5-1
CDR3 length: 14
J gene: TRBJ2-3
clone size: NA
D gene: NA
CDR3 DNA: TGCGCCAGCAGCTTGGCGCAGAGCACAGATACGCAGTATTTT
CDR3 protein: CASSLAQSTDTQYF

V gene: TRBV29-1
CDR3 length: 12
J gene: TRBJ2-7
clone size: few
D gene: NA
CDR3 DNA: TGCAGCGTTGATGACAGCAACTACGAGCAGTACTTC
CDR3 protein: CSVDDSNYEQYF

V gene: TRBV2
CDR3 length: 13
J gene: TRBJ2-5
clone size: few
D gene: NA
CDR3 DNA: TGTGCCAGCAATTTTGCGCGGCAAGAGACCCAGTACTTC
CDR3 protein: CASNFARQETQYF

V gene: TRBV7-9
CDR3 length: 18
J gene: TRBJ2-1
clone size: many
D gene: NA
CDR3 DNA: TGTGCCAGCAGCTTGTTGAGGTCTAGCAGGAGCTCCTACAATGAGCAGTTCTTC
CDR3 protein: CASSLLRSSRSSYNEQFF

V gene: TRBV20-1
CDR3 length: 14
J gene: TRBJ1-2
clone size: few
D gene: TRBD1
CDR3 DNA: TGCAGTGCTAGCGAGACAGGGGAAAACTATGGCTACACCTTC
CDR3 protein: CSASETGENYGYTF

V gene: TRBV12-3/TRBV12-4
CDR3 length: 16
J gene: TRBJ2-2
clone size: NA
D gene: TRBD1
CDR3 DNA: TGTGCCAGCAGCAAAGGGACAGGGGGAGACACCGGGGAGCTGTTTTTT
CDR3 protein: CASSKGTGGDTGELFF

V gene: TRBV24-1
CDR3 length: 13
J gene: TRBJ2-1
clone size: NA
D gene: NA
CDR3 DNA: TGTGCCACCAGTGATGGCAGGGGCCCGCAGCAGTTCTTC
CDR3 protein: CATSDGRGPQQFF

V gene: TRBV28
CDR3 length: 16
J gene: TRBJ2-1
clone size: NA
D gene: TRBD1
CDR3 DNA: TGTGCCAGCAGTTTATGGGGGGACAGCTTTTACAATGAGCAGTTCTTC
CDR3 protein: CASSLWGDSFYNEQFF

V gene: TRBV5-1
CDR3 length: 14
J gene: TRBJ2-5
clone size: many
D gene: TRBD2
CDR3 DNA: TGCGCCAGCAGCTTGCTGGGGGGGGACGAGACCCAGTACTTC
CDR3 protein: CASSLLGGDETQYF

V gene: TRBV12-3/TRBV12-4
CDR3 length: 11
J gene: TRBJ1-5
clone size: few
D gene: NA
CDR3 DNA: TGTGCCAGCAGTTTCGGAGGGCCCCAGCATTTT
CDR3 protein: CASSFGGPQHF

V gene: TRBV2
CDR3 length: 14
J gene: TRBJ2-1
clone size: NA
D gene: NA
CDR3 DNA: TGTGCCAGCAGTCTCACCGGGGCCCCCAATGAGCAGTTCTTC
CDR3 protein: CASSLTGAPNEQFF

V gene: TRBV5-1
CDR3 length: 15
J gene: TRBJ2-7
clone size: few
D gene: NA
CDR3 DNA: TGCGCCAGCAGCTTTTCCGGGGGCCCTACCTACGAGCAGTACTTC
CDR3 protein: CASSFSGGPTYEQYF

V gene: TRBV7-9
CDR3 length: 18
J gene: TRBJ2-2
clone size: few
D gene: TRBD1
CDR3 DNA: TGTGCCAGCAGCTTAGTCCACAGGGGAGCGGCAAAGGCCGGGGAGCTGTTTTTT
CDR3 protein: CASSLVHRGAAKAGELFF

V gene: TRBV6-1
CDR3 length: 12
J gene: TRBJ2-5
clone size: NA
D gene: NA
CDR3 DNA: TGTGCCAGCAGGGACTCGAAAGAGACCCAGTACTTC
CDR3 protein: CASRDSKETQYF

V gene: TRBV29-1
CDR3 length: 13
J gene: TRBJ1-5
clone size: many
D gene: NA
CDR3 DNA: TGCAGCGTTTCCCAGGGAAGCAATCAGCCCCAGCATTTT
CDR3 protein: CSVSQGSNQPQHF

V gene: TRBV27
CDR3 length: 20
J gene: TRBJ2-2
clone size: NA
D gene: NA
CDR3 DNA: TGTGCCAGCAGTTTATTGGACAGCGGCTGGTTTGGGGGGGGCACCGGGGAGCTGTTTTTT
CDR3 protein: CASSLLDSGWFGGGTGELFF

V gene: TRBV7-9
CDR3 length: 12
J gene: TRBJ1-5
clone size: few
D gene: NA
CDR3 DNA: TGTGCCACCGGGGGGACCAATCAGCCCCAGCATTTT
CDR3 protein: CATGGTNQPQHF